This T cell receptor beta chain was captured in a study of shared clonotypes between healthy human individuals. Study observations and caveats: Larger estimated richness was generally recorded for naive subsets relative to memory subsets.

Execution of the assay was at deep level. Original data processing: Junction-only sequences without quality scores were provided by ImmunoSEQ, so filtering was different. The method was immunoSEQ multiplex PCR; TCRdb's version includes in-frame clones alone and lacks a portion of them. V and J calls and clone size are copied from that table; D and trimming were computed from the DNA. Altogether 2 million to 2.5 million clones are present, more than 85% being singletons, with the ten largest covering roughly 0.36%. Germline loops: CDR1 SNHLY, CDR2 FYNNEI. There are 13 residues in the CDR3. V was cut by 6 bases and J by 7 bases, with 16 bases left in between. CD4+ cell separation produced CD45RA+ naive and CD45RA-negative memory subsets. Worth noting for this clone: Its antigen is unknown.

This TCR was sampled from a man aged 18 to 29 in good health. Some clones in this sample may be carry-over from other donors' samples. The gene calls are TRBV2 and TRBJ2-7; D may correspond to TRBD1 or TRBD2 (5 bases each). The sample taken for sequencing was naive CD4+ T cells from PBMCs. Subset defined: CD45RA+ positively selected. The CDR3 bases are TGTGCCAGCAGAAGGGGCGGGCCTGGGGAGCAGTACTTC. Translated: CASRRGGPGEQYF. Supplemented by reference TRBV2 and TRBJ2-7, the full variable domain reads EPEVTQTPSHQVTQMGQEVILRCVPISNHLYFYWYRQILGQKVEFLVSFYNNEISEKSEIFDDQFSVERPDGSNFTLKIRSTKLEDSAMYFCASRRGGPGEQYFGPGTRLTVT.